These 20 T cell receptor beta chains were sequenced from one sample in a study of neurological immune-mediated disorders. TCRdb re-called the 5' RACE reads through MiXCR, storing one row per CDR3 protein. The profile covers around 25,000 distinct CDR3 sequences, with around a fifth appearing a single time and around 16% taken by the ten largest. The sample was PBMCs. The receptor source for this set is a woman aged 60-70 years in good health.

This clonotype was detected many times. J is TRBJ2-7 and V is TRBV29-1, with D maybe TRBD2 (6 bases). Germline V CDR1 and CDR2: SQVTM, ANQGSEA. There are 12 residues in the CDR3. Trimming removed 4 bases at V and 10 bases at J, with 17 bases between. CDR3 region: CSVVATRGFQYF. In DNA, the CDR3 is TGCAGCGTTGTGGCGACCCGGGGGTTTCAGTACTTC.

This clonotype was found a few times. The chain carries TRBV7-8 and TRBJ2-1; 14 nucleotides line up with TRBD2. This CDR3 contains 16 residues. Germline V lookup: CDR1 SGHVS, CDR2 FQNEAQ. V lost 4 bases to trimming and J lost 9 bases; unmatched junction nucleotides: 8. The CDR3 is CASSSEKGLAGGEQFF. CDR3 nucleotides: TGTGCCAGCAGCTCGGAAAAAGGACTAGCGGGAGGTGAGCAGTTCTTC.

The rearrangement uses TRBV7-9 and TRBJ1-2; tentatively, D is TRBD1 (5 bases). Germline V gene sequence: CDR1 SEHNR, CDR2 FQNEAQ (reference sequence). The CDR3 has 16 residues. V lost 3 bases to trimming and J lost 8 bases, with 22 bases between them. The CDR3 region is CASSFSPGLGDLGYTF. In nucleotides, the CDR3 is TGTGCCAGCAGCTTTTCCCCGGGACTAGGGGACCTGGGCTACACCTTC. The full variable domain, completed using reference TRBV7-9 and TRBJ1-2, is DTGVSQNPRHKITKRGQNVTFRCDPISEHNRLYWYRQTLGQGPEFLTYFQNEAQLEKSRLLSDRFSAERPKGSFSTLEIQRTEQGDSAMYLCASSFSPGLGDLGYTFGSGTRLTVV.

This clonotype was detected many times. This chain joins TRBV7-6 and TRBJ2-1; D unclear. V was trimmed by 1 base and J by 1 base, leaving 2 bases between them. The CDR3 loop spans 13 amino acids. The germline V gene encodes CDR1 SGHVS and CDR2 FNYEAQ. CDR3 protein: CASSLVSYNEQFF. The CDR3 nucleotides read TGTGCCAGCAGCTTAGTATCCTACAATGAGCAGTTCTTC.

Many counts were recorded for this clonotype. The genes are TRBV12-3 or TRBV12-4 and TRBJ1-1; TRBD1 is a possible D gene (5 bases). CDR3 size: 16 residues. V was pared by 5 bases and J by 0 bases, with 16 bases between. The CDR3 sequence is CASSLRGPFMNTEAFF. CDR3 sequence (DNA): TGTGCCAGCAGTCTCCGGGGCCCATTCATGAACACTGAAGCTTTCTTT.

This chain joins TRBV27 and TRBJ1-1; D not resolved. The CDR3 is made up of 16 amino acids. CDR1 and CDR2 (germline): MNHEY, SMNVEV (reference sequence). V lost 5 bases and J lost 0, with 16 bases in between. The CDR3 region is CASSAPGRRVNTEAFF. As DNA, the CDR3 is TGTGCCAGCAGTGCTCCTGGTAGGAGAGTGAACACTGAAGCTTTCTTT.

This clonotype was counted ten times or more. The rearrangement links TRBV5-1 to TRBJ2-5, with 16 nucleotides matching TRBD2. Germline V gene data show CDR1 as SGHRS and CDR2 as YFSETQ. The CDR3 totals 18 residues. Trimming at V came to 3 bases and at J to 6 bases, leaving 11 bases not matched to a gene. DNA of the CDR3: TGCGCCAGCAGCTCGATTCCGGGACTAGCGGGAGGGTTGAAGACCCAGTACTTC. Translation: CASSSIPGLAGGLKTQYF.

This clonotype was observed at least ten times. The chain recombines TRBV5-6 with TRBJ2-2, with D possibly TRBD1 on 5 matching bases. V was shortened by 4 bases and J by 6 bases, with 13 bases between the two germline ends. The CDR3 runs to 14 residues. CDR1 and CDR2 from the germline V gene are SGHDT and YYEEEE. The CDR3 here is CASSPRGGAGELFF. For the CDR3, the DNA is TGTGCCAGCAGCCCAAGGGGTGGGGCCGGGGAGCTGTTTTTT.

The table lists this clonotype with many counts. The gene calls are TRBV28 and TRBJ2-3, with 7 nucleotides matching TRBD1. Germline values: CDR1 MDHEN, CDR2 SYDVKM. The CDR3 loop spans 15 amino acids. The junction had 9 bases not matched to a gene; V was cut back by 4 bases and J by 5 bases. CDR3 sequence (DNA): TGTGCCAGCAGTTCCCGACAGGGACGGAAAGATACGCAGTATTTT. Its translation is CASSSRQGRKDTQYF. Variable domain in full (rest from reference TRBV28 and TRBJ2-3): DVKVTQSSRYLVKRTGEKVFLECVQDMDHENMFWYRQDPGLGLRLIYFSYDVKMKEKGDIPEGYSVSREKKERFSLILESASTNQTSMYLCASSSRQGRKDTQYFGPGTRLTVL.

Ten or more counts support this clonotype. The chain combines TRBV5-1 with TRBJ2-3; D is unresolved. The CDR3 is made up of 13 amino acids. V gave up 2 bases and J gave up 1 base, with 5 bases separating them. Germline V gene data show CDR1 as SGHRS and CDR2 as YFSETQ. The CDR3: CASSFGGTDTQYF. The CDR3 DNA reads as TGCGCCAGCAGCTTCGGTGGCACAGATACGCAGTATTTT.

The V call is TRBV4-3, the J call TRBJ2-3; TRBD1 agrees at 7 bases. This CDR3 contains 15 residues. Trimming at V came to 4 bases and at J to 5 bases, leaving 9 bases not matched to a gene. Germline assignment: CDR1 LGHNA and CDR2 YSLEER. CDR3 region: CASSREYRGLDTQYF. CDR3 DNA sequence: TGCGCCAGCAGCCGAGAGTACAGGGGTCTAGATACGCAGTATTTT.

This clonotype came up many times. This chain connects TRBV5-1 to TRBJ2-2; 7 bases match TRBD1. The CDR3 totals 14 residues. V trimming: 3 bases; J trimming: 6 bases; junction bases outside the gene matches: 5. Per the germline V gene, CDR1 is SGHRS and CDR2 is YFSETQ. CDR3 region: CASSWGQTSGELFF. In DNA, the CDR3 is TGCGCCAGCAGCTGGGGACAGACCTCCGGGGAGCTGTTTTTT.

This clonotype was seen repeatedly, ten times or more. This chain uses TRBV20-1 with TRBJ2-7; tentative D call: TRBD2 (5 bases). Trimming took off 5 bases at V and 4 bases at J, with 21 bases between the two ends. The CDR3 consists of 15 residues. Germline CDR1 DFQATT, CDR2 SNEGSKA (reference sequence). In DNA form, the CDR3 reads TGCAGTGCTCCACGAGGGCTGGGGTATCCTTACGAGCAGTACTTC. It codes for CSAPRGLGYPYEQYF.

At least ten counts were recorded for this clonotype. V usage is TRBV20-1 and J usage is TRBJ2-5; D not resolved. Deletions cut 2 bases from V and 5 bases from J, with 12 bases between. The CDR3 has 13 amino acids. Per germline, CDR1 DFQATT and CDR2 SNEGSKA (reference sequence). The CDR3 bases are TGCAGTGCTAGAAGGAGTAGCATGGAGACCCAGTACTTC. Its translation: CSARRSSMETQYF.

This clonotype appeared a few times. The chain recombines TRBV7-8 with TRBJ2-5; D is perhaps TRBD1 (5 bases). The CDR3 covers 14 residues. The V end lost 2 bases, the J end lost 5 bases, and 12 bases lay between the germline ends. Germline V lookup: CDR1 SGHVS, CDR2 FQNEAQ. CDR3 sequence: CASSLLDTVETQYF. CDR3 bases: TGTGCCAGCAGCTTACTGGACACCGTCGAGACCCAGTACTTC.

Worth noting for this clonotype: Given a much more abundant clone one base away, this may be a read error. The chain joins TRBV6-5 to TRBJ2-3; perhaps D is TRBD1 or TRBD2 (5 bases each). Germline CDR1 is MNHEY and CDR2 is SVGAGI. The V and J ends lost 5 bases and 0 bases respectively, with 24 bases between them. The CDR3 sequence is 19 residues long. The CDR3 protein is CASSRDVSEGRGSTDTQYF. CDR3 sequence (DNA): TGTGCCAGCAGTCGAGATGTTAGCGAGGGGCGTGGGAGCACAGATACGCAGTATTTT.

Points on this clonotype: Germline and junction disagree at one end, which may indicate a read error. As DNA, the CDR3 is TGCAGTGCTAGGACTAACCTTGAGCCGTTATTC. Translating gives CSARTNLEPLF. This chain connects TRBV20-1 to TRBJ2-1; TRBD2 might be the D (5 bases). Germline V gene sequence: CDR1 DFQATT, CDR2 SNEGSKA (reference sequence). The CDR3 length is 11 residues.

This clonotype has ten or more counts. The rearrangement uses TRBV28 and TRBJ2-7; the match to TRBD1 covers 12 bases. Germline-derived CDR1 and CDR2 are MDHEN and SYDVKM. Trimming took 1 base from V and 3 from J; bases not matched to a gene: 4. The CDR3 totals 16 residues. CDR3 amino acids: CASSLSWDRGLYEQYF. CDR3 DNA: TGTGCCAGCAGTTTATCCTGGGACAGGGGGCTCTACGAGCAGTACTTC.

The CDR3 spells CSGGFLGTTEAFF. The CDR3 DNA sequence: TGCAGCGGGGGGTTTCTAGGGACCACTGAAGCTTTCTTT. This chain connects TRBV29-1 to TRBJ1-1; perhaps TRBD1 as D (5 bases). The CDR3 has 13 amino acids. With 7 bases removed from V and 4 bases from J, the gap between germline ends came to 16 bases. Germline loops: CDR1 SQVTM, CDR2 ANQGSEA.

This clonotype is medium-sized by share. J is TRBJ2-7 and V is TRBV4-3, with 11 bases lining up with TRBD2. The CDR3 is made up of 18 amino acids. Per germline, CDR1 LGHNA and CDR2 YSLEER. V was pared by 1 base and J by 3 bases, with 11 bases of the junction left unmatched. The CDR3 DNA is TGCGCCAGCAGCCAAGGCGGACTAGCGGGCGGCCGTAGCTACGAGCAGTACTTC. Encoded protein: CASSQGGLAGGRSYEQYF.